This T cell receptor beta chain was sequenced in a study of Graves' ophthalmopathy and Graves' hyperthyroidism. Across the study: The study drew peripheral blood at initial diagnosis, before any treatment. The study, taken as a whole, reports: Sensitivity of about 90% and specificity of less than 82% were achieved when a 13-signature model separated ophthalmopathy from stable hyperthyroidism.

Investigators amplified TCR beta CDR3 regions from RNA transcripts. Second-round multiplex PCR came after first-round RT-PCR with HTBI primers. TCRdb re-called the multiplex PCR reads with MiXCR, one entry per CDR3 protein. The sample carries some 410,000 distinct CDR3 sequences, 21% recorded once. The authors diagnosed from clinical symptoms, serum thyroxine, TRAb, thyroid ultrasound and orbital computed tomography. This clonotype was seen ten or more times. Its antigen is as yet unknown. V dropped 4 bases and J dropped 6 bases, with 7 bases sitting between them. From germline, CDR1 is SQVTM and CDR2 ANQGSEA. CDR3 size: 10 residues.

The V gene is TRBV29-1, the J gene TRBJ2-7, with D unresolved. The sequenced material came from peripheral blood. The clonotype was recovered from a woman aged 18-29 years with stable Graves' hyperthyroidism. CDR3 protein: CSVAPGEQYF. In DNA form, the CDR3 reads TGCAGCGTTGCGCCCGGCGAGCAGTACTTC.